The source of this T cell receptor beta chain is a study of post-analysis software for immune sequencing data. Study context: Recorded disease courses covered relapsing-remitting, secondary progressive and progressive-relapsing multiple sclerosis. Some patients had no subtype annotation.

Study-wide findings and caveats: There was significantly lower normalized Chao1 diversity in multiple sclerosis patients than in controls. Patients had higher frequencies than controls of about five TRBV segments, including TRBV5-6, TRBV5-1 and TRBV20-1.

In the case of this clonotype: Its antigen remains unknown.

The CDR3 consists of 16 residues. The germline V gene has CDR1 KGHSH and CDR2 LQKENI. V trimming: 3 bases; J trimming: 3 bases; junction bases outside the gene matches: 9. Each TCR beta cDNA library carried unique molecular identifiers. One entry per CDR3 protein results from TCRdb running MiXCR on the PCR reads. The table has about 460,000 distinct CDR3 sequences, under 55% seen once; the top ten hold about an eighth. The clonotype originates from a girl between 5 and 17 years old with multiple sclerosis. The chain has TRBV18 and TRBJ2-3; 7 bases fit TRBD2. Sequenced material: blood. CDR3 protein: CASSPRGLESTDTQYF. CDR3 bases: TGTGCCAGCTCACCTCGAGGACTAGAATCGACAGATACGCAGTATTTT.